This TCR beta chain is drawn from a study of T cell clonality in common variable immunodeficiency. General study findings and limits: Links between repertoire features and CVID complications were heterogeneity-limited. Reportedly, TCR beta sequences from common variable immunodeficiency showed fewer deletions and N-nucleotide insertions.

Sequenced by immunoSEQ multiplex PCR; TCRdb stores in-frame clones only, minus some. Singletons are absent from the sample, which has 16,000 or so clones. The sample holds a few counts of this clone. Its antigen is undetermined. The sequence was obtained from a human donor with common variable immunodeficiency. The sample consisted of peripheral blood mononuclear cells.

CDR3 in amino acids: CASSMGQGSYNEQFF. The DNA read from the CDR3 is TGTGCCAGCAGCATGGGACAGGGCTCCTACAATGAG. This chain links TRBV11-3 with TRBJ2-1, with 9 bases identical to TRBD1. The CDR3 is cut off 3 residues early in the read; its end comes from the germline J gene. The ends lost 5 bases at V and 0 bases at J; junction bases unmatched: 2. Germline loops: CDR1 SGHNT, CDR2 YENEEA. There are 15 residues in the CDR3.